This T cell receptor beta chain was retrieved from a study of shared clonotypes between healthy human individuals. Worth noting for this clone: Its antigen is currently unknown.

Findings of the study overall: Rarefaction revealed incomplete sorted-subset sequencing despite large depth. Naive subsets, compared against memory subsets, generally had larger estimated richness values. The small donor group covered limited genetic and exposure diversity.

V lost 5 bases, J lost 5 bases, and 13 bases lay in between. This CDR3 is built from 14 residues. Per the germline V gene, CDR1 is MDHEN and CDR2 is SYDVKM. Positive CCR7 selection of CD45RO-negative cells yielded the naive CD8 cells, and terminally differentiated effector memory CD45RA+ cells were excluded. Roughly 200 ng DNA, tens of thousands of T cell genomes, went into each sorted-subset replicate PCR. Some clones are missing from TCRdb's copy, which holds only in-frame ones; the method was immunoSEQ multiplex PCR. The table shows roughly 2.1 million clones, with more than 85% occurring only once.

This receptor was identified in a man younger than 35 in good health. Some clones in this sample may be carry-over from other donors' samples. The J gene is TRBJ2-1, the V gene TRBV28, with a tentative D call TRBD1 (5 bases). Sample: naive CD8+ T cells from PBMCs. This CDR3 is CASSPSTGHNEQFF. The CDR3 nucleotides read TGTGCCAGCAGTCCCAGTACAGGACACAATGAGCAGTTCTTC.